The 9 T cell receptor beta chains reported below all come from one sample, sequenced in a study of blood T cells in healthy people across ages. It was with a sample-barcoded 5' primer and a J-beta primer mix that a second PCR of about 6 to 12 cycles was run. Each CDR3 protein gets one entry after TCRdb re-called the 5' RACE reads with MiXCR. Of just over 1 million distinct CDR3 sequences in the sample, 40% to 45% were seen once. Sequencing used blood. Receptors were obtained from a woman aged 60-75 years in good health.

The chain has TRBV3-1 and TRBJ2-3; 10 positions match TRBD2. V lost 7 bases, J lost 1 base, and 14 bases stayed unmatched. From germline, CDR1 is LGHDT and CDR2 YNNKEL (reference sequence). The CDR3 is made up of 18 amino acids. In DNA form, the CDR3 reads TGTGCCAGCACCCCAAGGGCTAGCGGGAGAGGTGGCACAGATACGCAGTATTTT. The encoded protein is CASTPRASGRGGTDTQYF.

This clonotype has a handful of counts. This chain's CDR3 is CSGGTSPWDEQFF. The CDR3 DNA reads as TGCAGCGGGGGGACTAGCCCTTGGGATGAGCAGTTCTTC. The V call is TRBV29-1, the J call TRBJ2-1, with 9 bases matching TRBD2. Germline V gene data show CDR1 as SQVTM and CDR2 as ANQGSEA. The CDR3 is made up of 13 amino acids. With 7 bases clipped from V and 8 bases from J, the junction kept 9 bases outside the gene matches.

J is TRBJ1-2 and V is TRBV12-3 or TRBV12-4, with D uncertain. Trimming left V 2 bases short and J 6 bases short, with 10 bases between. There are 13 residues in the CDR3. CDR3 region: CASSLIGFDGYTF. CDR3 sequence (DNA): TGTGCCAGCAGTTTAATTGGGTTTGATGGCTACACCTTC.

V gene TRBV9 combines with J gene TRBJ1-1; D gene ambiguous. Germline CDR1 and CDR2: SGDLS and YYNGEE. V lost 7 bases and J lost 1, with 5 bases in between. The CDR3 runs to 11 residues. CDR3 bases: TGTGCCAGCGCGGCGAACACTGAAGCTTTCTTT. Protein: CASAANTEAFF.

This clonotype has only a few counts. CDR3 loop: CASSDHRGTSYEQYF. CDR3 sequence (DNA): TGTGCCAGCAGTGATCACAGGGGAACCTCCTACGAGCAGTACTTC. The rearrangement uses TRBV2 and TRBJ2-7; TRBD1 matches 7 bases. V dropped 3 bases and J dropped 0; count of bases not matched to a gene: 5. This CDR3 is 15 amino acids long. Germline V CDR1 and CDR2: SNHLY, FYNNEI.

In its sample, this clonotype was seen many times. The chain couples TRBV15 to TRBJ2-1; 8 nucleotides agree with TRBD1. V was pared by 2 bases and J by 0 bases, with 3 bases of the junction left unmatched. The CDR3 covers 16 residues. Germline V gives CDR1 LNHNV, CDR2 YYDKDF (reference sequence). The CDR3 is CATSRSTGGSYNEQFF. DNA of the CDR3: TGTGCCACCAGCAGATCTACAGGGGGCTCCTACAATGAGCAGTTCTTC.

J is TRBJ1-2 and V is TRBV6-1, with D tentatively TRBD1 (5 bases). Germline V gene lookup returns CDR1 MNHNS and CDR2 SASEGT. V lost 6 bases and J 6 bases, leaving 20 bases between the germline ends. The CDR3 runs to 15 residues. The CDR3 region has the DNA TGTGCCAGCAGCCACCGGGACGGAGCACCGGATGGCTACACCTTC. This gives the protein CASSHRDGAPDGYTF.

J is TRBJ1-2 and V is TRBV4-1; D gene ambiguous. Germline CDR1 is MGHRA and CDR2 is YSYEKL. Deletions cut 0 bases from V and 8 bases from J, with 13 bases between. CDR3 size: 14 residues. Here the CDR3 reads CASSQDSGGGGYTF. In DNA, the CDR3 is TGCGCCAGCAGCCAAGATTCAGGCGGCGGAGGCTACACCTTC.

V is TRBV5-1 and J is TRBJ1-4, with TRBD1 identical over 10 bases. The CDR3 totals 17 residues. The germline gives CDR1 SGHRS, CDR2 YFSETQ. V lost 3 bases and J lost 0; bases outside the gene matches: 5. The CDR3 region has the DNA TGCGCCAGCAGCTCAGACAGGGGGCCCTCAACTAATGAAAAACTGTTTTTT. Its protein product is CASSSDRGPSTNEKLFF.